The 4 T cell receptor beta chains below were found in one sample sequenced in a study of siplizumab effects on memory and regulatory T cells. Data came from immunoSEQ multiplex PCR; TCRdb stores just in-frame clones and leaves some out. The data hold 100,000 or so clones, with just under 95% observed a single time. The sample taken for sequencing was non-Treg CD4+ T cells sorted from blood. These receptors came from a human donor in good health.

The rearrangement links TRBV4-1 to TRBJ1-1, with a possible D match to TRBD1 (5 bases). The CDR3 spans 16 residues. Deletions cut 1 base from V and 5 bases from J, with 17 bases between. Per germline, CDR1 MGHRA and CDR2 YSYEKL. The CDR3 loop is CASSQGKGSGGTEAFF. In DNA, the CDR3 is TGCGCCAGCAGCCAAGGAAAAGGGTCTGGGGGAACTGAAGCTTTCTTT.

This chain links TRBV9 with TRBJ2-5; 8 nucleotides align to TRBD1. The germline gives CDR1 SGDLS, CDR2 YYNGEE. The J segment lost 4 bases and the V segment lost 0 bases, leaving 8 bases of the junction unmatched. This CDR3 region has 16 residues. The chain's CDR3 is CASSVAPRTGLETQYF. The CDR3, as DNA: TGTGCCAGCAGCGTAGCTCCGAGGACAGGGCTAGAGACCCAGTACTTC.

This chain connects TRBV2 to TRBJ1-2; 7 bases are shared with TRBD1. Trimming took 1 base from V and 2 from J; bases not matched to a gene: 1. Germline lookup yields CDR1 SNHLY and CDR2 FYNNEI. The CDR3 is 14 residues long. The CDR3 reads CASSEEGGNYGYTF. CDR3 in DNA: TGTGCCAGCAGTGAAGAAGGGGGCAACTATGGCTACACCTTC. The full variable domain, completed using reference TRBV2 and TRBJ1-2, is EPEVTQTPSHQVTQMGQEVILRCVPISNHLYFYWYRQILGQKVEFLVSFYNNEISEKSEIFDDQFSVERPDGSNFTLKIRSTKLEDSAMYFCASSEEGGNYGYTFGSGTRLTVV.

The chain couples TRBV6-5 to TRBJ2-5; 8 bases agree with TRBD2. The junction had 8 bases not matched to a gene; V was cut back by 3 bases and J by 2 bases. There are 16 residues in the CDR3. The germline V gene encodes CDR1 MNHEY and CDR2 SVGAGI. The CDR3 here is CASSYFGGVGQETQYF. In DNA form, the CDR3 reads TGTGCCAGCAGTTATTTCGGGGGGGTTGGTCAAGAGACCCAGTACTTC.